The text below deals with one T cell receptor (beta chain). What it recognizes is unknown. These data belong to a study of graft-versus-host responses after intestinal transplantation. V gave up 1 base and J gave up 1 base, with 17 bases separating them. The length of the CDR3 is 18 residues. Germline V gene sequence: CDR1 SGDLS, CDR2 YYNGEE. Produced via immunoSEQ multiplex PCR; TCRdb's table is partial and in-frame only. This table holds about 100,000 clones, roughly 87% found once. The J gene is TRBJ2-2, the V gene TRBV9; either TRBD1 or TRBD2 may supply D (5 bases each). This clonotype was obtained from a human donor who was the organ donor for an intestinal transplant. The source was unstimulated CD4+ T cells sorted from spleen or lymph node cells, collected before transplant. This CDR3 reads CASSVPPGGQGNTGELFF. The DNA of the CDR3 is TGTGCCAGCAGCGTACCCCCAGGCGGGCAGGGGAACACCGGGGAGCTGTTTTTT.